This T cell receptor (beta chain) was sequenced for a study of beta chain features in type 1 diabetes. Across the study: Patient and healthy donor groups were alike in age, gender and cell yields. Study results and limitations: All four CD4+ subsets from Type 1 diabetes patients carried moderately but significantly shorter TCRB CDR3s.

Investigators reverse transcribed all isolated RNA, so they sequenced expressed TCRB transcripts. Libraries were prepared by immunoSEQ multiplex PCR; TCRdb keeps only in-frame clonotypes and omits some of them. Seen here are about 350,000 clones, 20% observed once, and the top ten hold approximately 0.041%. Researchers reported sorting CD4+ naive, central memory, regulatory and stem cell-like memory cells via CD45RO/CCR7/CD25/CD127/CD95/CD27. V was cut by 5 bases and J by 1 base, with 11 bases left in between. This CDR3 region has 14 residues. CDR1 is SGHRS, CDR2 YFSETQ, per germline. Of note for this clone: Its target is unknown.

Sequenced material: naive CD4+ T cells from blood. The chain carries TRBV5-1 and TRBJ2-3, with D possibly being TRBD2 (6 bases). This sequence originates from a young woman in good health. The CDR3 here is CASRTPGGTDTQYF. For the CDR3, the DNA is TGCGCCAGCAGAACCCCGGGGGGCACAGATACGCAGTATTTT.